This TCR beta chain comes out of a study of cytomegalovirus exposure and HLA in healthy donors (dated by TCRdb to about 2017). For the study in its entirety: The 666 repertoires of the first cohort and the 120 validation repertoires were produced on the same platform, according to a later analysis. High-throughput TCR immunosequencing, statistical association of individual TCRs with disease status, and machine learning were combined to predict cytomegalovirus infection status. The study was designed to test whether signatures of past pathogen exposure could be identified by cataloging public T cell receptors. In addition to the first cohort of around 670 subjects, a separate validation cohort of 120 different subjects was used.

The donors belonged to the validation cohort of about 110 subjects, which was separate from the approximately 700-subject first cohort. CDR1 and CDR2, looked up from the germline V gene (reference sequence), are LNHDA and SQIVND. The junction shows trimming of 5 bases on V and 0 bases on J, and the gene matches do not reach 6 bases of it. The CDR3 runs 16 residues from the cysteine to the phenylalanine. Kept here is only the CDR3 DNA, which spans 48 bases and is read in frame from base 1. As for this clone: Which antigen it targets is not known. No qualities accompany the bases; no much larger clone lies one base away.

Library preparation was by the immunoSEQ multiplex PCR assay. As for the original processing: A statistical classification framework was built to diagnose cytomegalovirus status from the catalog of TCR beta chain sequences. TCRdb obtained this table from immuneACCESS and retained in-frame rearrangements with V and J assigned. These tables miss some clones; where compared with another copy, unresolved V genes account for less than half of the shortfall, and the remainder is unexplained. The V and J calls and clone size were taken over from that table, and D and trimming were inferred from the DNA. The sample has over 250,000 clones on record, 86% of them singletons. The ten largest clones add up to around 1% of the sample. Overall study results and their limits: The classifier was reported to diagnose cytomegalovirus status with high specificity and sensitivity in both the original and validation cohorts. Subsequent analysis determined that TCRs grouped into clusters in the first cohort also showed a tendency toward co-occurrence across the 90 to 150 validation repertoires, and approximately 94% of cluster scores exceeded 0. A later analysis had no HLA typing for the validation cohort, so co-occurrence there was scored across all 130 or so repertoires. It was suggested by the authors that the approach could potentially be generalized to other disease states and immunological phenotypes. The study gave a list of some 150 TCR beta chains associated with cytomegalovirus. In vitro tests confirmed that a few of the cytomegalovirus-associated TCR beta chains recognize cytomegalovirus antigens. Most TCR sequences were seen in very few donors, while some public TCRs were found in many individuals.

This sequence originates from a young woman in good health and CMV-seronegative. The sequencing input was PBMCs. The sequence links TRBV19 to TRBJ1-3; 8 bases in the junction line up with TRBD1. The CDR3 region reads CASSLRQGHSGNTIYF. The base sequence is TGTGCCAGTAGTCTGCGACAGGGGCACTCTGGAAACACCATATATTTT.